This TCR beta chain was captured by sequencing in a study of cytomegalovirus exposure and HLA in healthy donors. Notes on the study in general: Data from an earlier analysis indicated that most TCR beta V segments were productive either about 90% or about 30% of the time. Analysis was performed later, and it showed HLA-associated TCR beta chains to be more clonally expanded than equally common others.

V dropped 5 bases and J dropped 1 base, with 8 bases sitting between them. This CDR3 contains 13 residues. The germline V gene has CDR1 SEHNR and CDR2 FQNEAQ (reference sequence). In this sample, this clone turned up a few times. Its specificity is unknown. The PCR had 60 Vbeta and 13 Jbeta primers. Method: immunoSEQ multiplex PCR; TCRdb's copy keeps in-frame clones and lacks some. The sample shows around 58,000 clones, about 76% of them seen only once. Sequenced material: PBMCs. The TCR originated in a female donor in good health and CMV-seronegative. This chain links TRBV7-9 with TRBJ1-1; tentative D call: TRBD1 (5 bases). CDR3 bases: TGTGCCAGCAGCCCGGGGGAGAACACTGAAGCTTTCTTT. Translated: CASSPGENTEAFF.